What follows are 25 T cell receptor beta chains derived from one specimen sequenced in a study of CD8+CD57+ T cells in acquired aplastic anemia. Patients sequenced had flow cytometry evidence of CD8+CD57+ cell expansion. Genomic DNA, serving as template, underwent TCR beta VDJ and CDR3 profiling. TCRdb re-derived calls from the reads in MiXCR, one entry per CDR3 protein. The sample records around 290,000 distinct CDR3 sequences, 56% being singletons. The material sequenced was sorted CD4+, CD8+, or CD8+CD57+ T cells (not recorded which) from PBMCs. These receptors originate from a human donor with aplastic anemia.

The chain links TRBV7-2 to TRBJ2-2; 8 bases are shared with TRBD2. V shed 6 bases, J shed 5 bases, and the junction held 5 bases outside the gene matches. The CDR3 runs 14 residues. Germline assignment: CDR1 SGHTA and CDR2 FQGNSA. The chain's CDR3 is CASRRGGKTGELFF. CDR3 DNA sequence: TGTGCCAGCAGGCGCGGGGGGAAGACCGGGGAGCTGTTTTTT.

This chain joins TRBV5-1 and TRBJ1-2; 7 bases map to TRBD1. Germline V gene data show CDR1 as SGHRS and CDR2 as YFSETQ. This CDR3 is 14 amino acids long. The V and J ends lost 4 bases and 3 bases, in that order; junction bases with no gene match: 6. The chain's CDR3 is CASSIGGSDYGYTF. The CDR3 DNA sequence: TGCGCCAGCAGCATAGGGGGCAGTGACTATGGCTACACCTTC.

The chain recombines TRBV7-8 with TRBJ1-1, with D possibly matching TRBD1 (5 bases). The germline V gene has CDR1 SGHVS and CDR2 FQNEAQ. The CDR3 consists of 13 residues. The V end lost 5 bases, the J end lost 8 bases, and 15 bases lay between the germline ends. The CDR3 loop reads CASSPSGAREAFF. In DNA form, the CDR3 reads TGTGCCAGCAGCCCATCTGGGGCGCGGGAAGCTTTCTTT.

The chain has TRBV3-1 and TRBJ2-1; 9 bases line up with TRBD2. CDR3 length: 17 residues. V gave up 1 base and J gave up 7 bases; unmatched junction bases: 11. From germline, CDR1 is LGHDT and CDR2 YNNKEL (reference sequence). The DNA of the CDR3 is TGTGCCAGCAGCCAAGTTTCCCTTAGCGGGAGTGTGAATGAGCAGTTCTTC. It encodes CASSQVSLSGSVNEQFF.

The V and J genes are TRBV12-3 or TRBV12-4 and TRBJ1-5; no clear D gene. The CDR3 sequence is 14 residues long. The V end lost 8 bases, the J end lost 0 bases, and 11 bases lay between the germline ends. The CDR3 loop is CASSEGNSNQPQHF. Written as DNA, the CDR3 is TGTGCCAGCTCGGAGGGAAATAGCAATCAGCCCCAGCATTTT.

The sample holds a few counts of this clonotype. This rearrangement joins TRBV24-1 to TRBJ2-1, with 10 bases lining up with TRBD2. This CDR3 has 13 residues. V shed 3 bases, J shed 12 bases, and the junction held 4 bases outside the gene matches. Germline values: CDR1 KGHDR, CDR2 SFDVKD. CDR3 sequence reads: CATSDAWTSGQFF. The CDR3 DNA reads TGTGCCACCAGTGATGCGTGGACTAGCGGGCAGTTCTTC.

This clonotype has more than one count but fewer than ten. The chain couples TRBV7-8 to TRBJ1-1; a possible D gene is TRBD1 (5 bases). V shed 1 base and J shed 1 base, with 10 bases lying between them. CDR1 SGHVS and CDR2 FQNEAQ come from the germline V gene. CDR3 length: 15 residues. The CDR3 DNA follows: TGTGCCAGCAGCTTAGGGCAGGGACCGAACACTGAAGCTTTCTTT. Translation gives CASSLGQGPNTEAFF. Full variable domain (rest looked up from reference TRBV7-8 and TRBJ1-1): GAGVSQSPRYKVAKRGQDVALRCDPISGHVSLFWYQQALGQGPEFLTYFQNEAQLDKSGLPSDRFFAERPEGSVSTLKIQRTQQEDSAVYLCASSLGQGPNTEAFFGQGTRLTVV.

V is TRBV9 and J is TRBJ2-1; tentatively, D is TRBD2 (5 bases). Germline V gene lookup returns CDR1 SGDLS and CDR2 YYNGEE. The CDR3 spans 15 residues. V lost 1 base and J 4 bases, leaving 12 bases between the germline ends. The CDR3 coding sequence is TGTGCCAGCAGCGTAAGGTCTAGCAATTACAATGAGCAGTTCTTC. This encodes CASSVRSSNYNEQFF.

The gene calls are TRBV7-2 and TRBJ1-5; 9 nucleotides line up with TRBD1. The CDR3 contains 20 residues. J was trimmed by 2 bases and V by 5 bases; bases with no gene match: 19. The germline gives CDR1 SGHTA, CDR2 FQGNSA. CDR3 nucleotide sequence: TGTGCCAGCAGCCCTCTACCGGGACAGGGAATAACTCAGGGCAATCAGCCCCAGCATTTT. Residues: CASSPLPGQGITQGNQPQHF.

Many counts were recorded for this clonotype. The V call is TRBV7-9, the J call TRBJ2-1; D may be TRBD2 (5 bases). CDR1 and CDR2 (germline): SEHNR, FQNEAQ (reference sequence). CDR3 length: 12 amino acids. V lost 5 bases to trimming and J lost 15 bases, with 17 bases between them. Here the CDR3 reads CASSTSSSEGFF. The CDR3 region has the DNA TGTGCCAGCAGCACCAGCAGCTCCGAGGGGTTCTTC.

The CDR3 DNA follows: TGTGCCACCAGCAGAGGTGGGGCAGGGGAGCTGTTTTTT. Translated, it gives CATSRGGAGELFF. The V call is TRBV15, the J call TRBJ2-2, with D tentatively TRBD1 (5 bases). Trimming shortened V by 1 base and J by 8 bases, and 8 bases separated the two germline ends. The CDR3 has 13 amino acids. CDR1 is LNHNV and CDR2 is YYDKDF in the germline V gene (reference sequence).

The chain carries TRBV7-3 and TRBJ1-1; maybe TRBD1 (5 bases). Germline V lookup: CDR1 SGHTA, CDR2 FQGTGA. The CDR3 extends over 13 amino acids. V was clipped by 5 bases and J by 5 bases, with 12 bases between them. The chain's CDR3 is CASSQTVGTEAFF. CDR3 sequence (DNA): TGTGCCAGCAGCCAGACAGTAGGGACTGAAGCTTTCTTT. Filled out from reference TRBV7-3 and TRBJ1-1, the complete variable domain reads GAGVSQTPSNKVTEKGKYVELRCDPISGHTALYWYRQSLGQGPEFLIYFQGTGAADDSGLPNDRFFAVRPEGSVSTLKIQRTERGDSAVYLCASSQTVGTEAFFGQGTRLTVV.

This clonotype was detected a few times. This rearrangement joins TRBV10-3 to TRBJ2-3, with unresolved D. With 7 bases removed from V and 0 bases from J, the gap between germline ends came to 14 bases. Germline V gene data show CDR1 as ENHRY and CDR2 as SYGVKD. The CDR3 spans 15 residues. CDR3 sequence (DNA): TGTGCCATCACCCTAGGCGGAACTAGCACAGATACGCAGTATTTT. Protein: CAITLGGTSTDTQYF.

The chain recombines TRBV5-1 with TRBJ2-2, with D possibly matching TRBD1 (6 bases). CDR3 size: 18 residues. Germline-derived CDR1 and CDR2 are SGHRS and YFSETQ. Trimming shortened V by 0 bases and J by 2 bases, and 17 bases separated the two germline ends. The CDR3 reads CASSLASGGRQNTGELFF. CDR3 DNA sequence: TGCGCCAGCAGCTTGGCTTCTGGGGGCAGGCAAAACACCGGGGAGCTGTTTTTT.

The chain links TRBV2 to TRBJ1-1, with TRBD1 identical over 9 bases. The CDR3 totals 13 residues. Germline V gene data show CDR1 as SNHLY and CDR2 as FYNNEI. After removal of 10 bases from V and 1 base from J, the junction contained 4 bases not matched to a gene. The CDR3 protein is CATTQGANTEAFF. CDR3 DNA sequence: TGTGCCACCACACAGGGGGCGAACACTGAAGCTTTCTTT.

Here the CDR3 DNA reads TGTGCCAGCAGCTTAGCATGGCAGGGGGATGAAGCTTTCTTT. Translated, it gives CASSLAWQGDEAFF. The chain has TRBV7-2 and TRBJ1-1; 7 bases agree with TRBD1. V gave up 0 bases and J gave up 7 bases; unmatched junction bases: 5. Germline V gene sequence: CDR1 SGHTA, CDR2 FQGNSA. The CDR3 has 14 residues.

The chain joins TRBV15 to TRBJ2-3; 8 nucleotides align to TRBD2. This CDR3 has 16 residues. V was clipped by 0 bases and J by 6 bases; unmatched bases: 8. Per the germline V gene, CDR1 is LNHNV and CDR2 is YYDKDF (reference sequence). CDR3 nucleotides: TGTGCCACCAGCAGAGAGCAAGCAGCGGGGGTCGATACGCAGTATTTT. This gives the protein CATSREQAAGVDTQYF.

The chain has TRBV14 and TRBJ2-7, with 8 bases lining up with TRBD2. The CDR3 extends over 15 amino acids. The V gene's germline CDR1 is SGHDN and CDR2 FVKESK. Unmatched junction bases numbered 11, after V lost 5 bases and J lost 5 bases. The CDR3 is CASSSSGGPRDEQYF. The CDR3 DNA reads TGTGCCAGCAGCAGCAGCGGGGGCCCCCGGGACGAGCAGTACTTC.

This clonotype was detected many times. CDR3 protein: CSARAPKGGRSEAFF. The DNA for the CDR3 is TGCAGTGCTAGAGCTCCCAAAGGGGGGAGGTCTGAAGCTTTCTTT. This chain uses TRBV20-1 with TRBJ1-1, with a tentative D call TRBD1 (6 bases). The CDR3 extends over 15 amino acids. CDR1 and CDR2 from the germline V gene are DFQATT and SNEGSKA (reference sequence). The V end lost 1 base, the J end lost 6 bases, and 18 bases lay between the germline ends.

The chain recombines TRBV7-9 with TRBJ1-2; no clear D. This CDR3 comprises 12 residues. The germline V gene has CDR1 SEHNR and CDR2 FQNEAQ (reference sequence). Trimming left V 7 bases short and J 8 bases short, with 14 bases between. CDR3 bases: TGTGCCAGCAATAACGGTGGAGAGGGCTACACCTTC. Translating it yields CASNNGGEGYTF. Full variable domain (remainder filled in from reference TRBV7-9 and TRBJ1-2): DTGVSQNPRHKITKRGQNVTFRCDPISEHNRLYWYRQTLGQGPEFLTYFQNEAQLEKSRLLSDRFSAERPKGSFSTLEIQRTEQGDSAMYLCASNNGGEGYTFGSGTRLTVV.

Many counts were recorded for this clonotype. This chain links TRBV11-3 with TRBJ2-1, with a possible D match to TRBD2 (6 bases). The germline gives CDR1 SGHNT, CDR2 YENEEA. The CDR3 extends over 15 amino acids. The V and J ends lost 5 bases and 4 bases respectively, with 15 bases between them. The CDR3 is CASSPSGAKYNEQFF. CDR3 sequence (DNA): TGTGCCAGCAGCCCTTCGGGAGCCAAATACAATGAGCAGTTCTTC.

This clonotype was observed a few times. Likely a read error: the CDR3 ends without its conserved phenylalanine or tryptophan. The DNA is omitted, as the CDR3 cannot be located on it reliably, and the CDR3 follows TCRdb's listing. The rearrangement uses TRBV7-9 and TRBJ1-1. Germline CDR1 is SEHNR and CDR2 is FQNEAQ (reference sequence). The CDR3 has 9 amino acids, counting both end residues. The CDR3 protein is CASSLGAVY.

This clonotype was counted ten times or more. The J gene is TRBJ2-5, the V gene TRBV12-3 or TRBV12-4; TRBD2 matches at 13 bases. The CDR3 spans 15 residues. V lost 5 bases and J lost 4; bases outside the gene matches: 4. The CDR3 loop reads CASSRTSGGGETQYF. The CDR3 DNA follows: TGTGCCAGCAGTCGGACTAGCGGGGGTGGAGAGACCCAGTACTTC.

The gene calls are TRBV7-2 and TRBJ2-7; no firm D call. Germline values: CDR1 SGHTA, CDR2 FQGNSA. Between the trimmed V and J ends, which lost 6 bases and 0 bases, there was a span of 18 bases. The CDR3 runs 16 residues. In nucleotides, the CDR3 is TGTGCCAGCAGTGAAAAGTCCAAGGCACGCTCCTACGAGCAGTACTTC. It yields the protein CASSEKSKARSYEQYF.

This clonotype is a singleton in its sample. The chain joins TRBV7-8 to TRBJ1-1; perhaps TRBD1 as D (6 bases). The V gene's germline CDR1 is SGHVS and CDR2 FQNEAQ. Between the trimmed V and J ends, which lost 7 bases and 7 bases, there was a span of 13 bases. The CDR3 sequence is 12 residues long. The chain's CDR3 is CASTQGAFEAFF. The CDR3 DNA sequence: TGTGCCAGCACACAGGGTGCGTTTGAAGCTTTCTTT.